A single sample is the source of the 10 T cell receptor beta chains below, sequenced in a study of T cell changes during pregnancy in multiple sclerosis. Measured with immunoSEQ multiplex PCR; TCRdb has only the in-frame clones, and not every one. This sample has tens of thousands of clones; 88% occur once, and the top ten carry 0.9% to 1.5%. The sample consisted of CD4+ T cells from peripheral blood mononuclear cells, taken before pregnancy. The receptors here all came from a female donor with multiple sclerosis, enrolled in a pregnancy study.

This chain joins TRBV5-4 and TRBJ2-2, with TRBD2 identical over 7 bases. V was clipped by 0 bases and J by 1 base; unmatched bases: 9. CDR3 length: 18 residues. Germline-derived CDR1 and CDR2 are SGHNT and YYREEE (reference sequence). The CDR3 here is CASSLAMSPGGNTGELFF. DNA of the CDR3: TGTGCCAGCAGCTTGGCCATGTCGCCGGGAGGGAACACCGGGGAGCTGTTTTTT.

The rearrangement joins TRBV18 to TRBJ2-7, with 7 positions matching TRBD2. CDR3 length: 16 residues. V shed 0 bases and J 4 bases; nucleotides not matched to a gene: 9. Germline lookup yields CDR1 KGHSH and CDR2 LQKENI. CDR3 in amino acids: CASSPPTSSGTYEQYF. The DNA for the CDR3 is TGTGCCAGCTCACCACCTACTTCTAGCGGAACGTACGAGCAGTACTTC.

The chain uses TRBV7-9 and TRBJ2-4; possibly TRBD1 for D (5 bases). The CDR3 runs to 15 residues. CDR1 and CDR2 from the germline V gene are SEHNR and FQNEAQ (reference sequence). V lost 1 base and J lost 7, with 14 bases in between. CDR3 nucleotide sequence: TGTGCCAGCAGCTTAGACACCAGGGCTCTGAACATTCAGTACTTC. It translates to CASSLDTRALNIQYF.

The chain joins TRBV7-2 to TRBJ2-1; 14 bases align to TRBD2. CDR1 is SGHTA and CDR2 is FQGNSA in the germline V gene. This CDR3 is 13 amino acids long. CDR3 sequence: CAAGTSGSNEQFF. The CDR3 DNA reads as TGTGCTGCAGGGACTAGCGGGAGCAATGAGCAGTTCTTC.

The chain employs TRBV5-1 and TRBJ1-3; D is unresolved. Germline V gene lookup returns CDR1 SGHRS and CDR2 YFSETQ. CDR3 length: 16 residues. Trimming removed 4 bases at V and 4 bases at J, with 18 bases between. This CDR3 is CASSLPKPGPGNTIYF. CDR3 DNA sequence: TGCGCCAGCAGCCTGCCCAAGCCGGGTCCCGGAAACACCATATATTTT.

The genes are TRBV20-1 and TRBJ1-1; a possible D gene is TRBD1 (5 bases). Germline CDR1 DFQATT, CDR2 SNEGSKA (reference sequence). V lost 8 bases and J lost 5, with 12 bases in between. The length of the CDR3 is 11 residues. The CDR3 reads CSTGGGTEAFF. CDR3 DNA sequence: TGCAGTACGGGGGGGGGAACTGAAGCTTTCTTT.

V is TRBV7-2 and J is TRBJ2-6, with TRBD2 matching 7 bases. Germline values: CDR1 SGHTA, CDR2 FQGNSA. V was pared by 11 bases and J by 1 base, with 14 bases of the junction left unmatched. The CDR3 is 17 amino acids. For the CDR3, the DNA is TGTGCCGGGGGAGCGGGACGGACAATATCTGGGGCCAACGTCCTGACTTTC. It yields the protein CAGGAGRTISGANVLTF.

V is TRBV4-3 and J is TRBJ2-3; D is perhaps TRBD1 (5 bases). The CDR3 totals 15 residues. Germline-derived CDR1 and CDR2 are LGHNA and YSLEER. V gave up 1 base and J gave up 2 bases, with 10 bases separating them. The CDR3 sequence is CASSQGYRNTDTQYF. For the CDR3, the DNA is TGCGCCAGCAGCCAAGGGTACAGGAACACAGATACGCAGTATTTT.

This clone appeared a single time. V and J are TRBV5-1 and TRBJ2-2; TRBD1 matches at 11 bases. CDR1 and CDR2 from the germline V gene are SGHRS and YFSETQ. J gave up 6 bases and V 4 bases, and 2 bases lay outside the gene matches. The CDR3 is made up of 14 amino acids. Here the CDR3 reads CASSRGQGAGELFF. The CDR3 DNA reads TGCGCCAGCAGCCGGGGACAGGGGGCCGGGGAGCTGTTTTTT. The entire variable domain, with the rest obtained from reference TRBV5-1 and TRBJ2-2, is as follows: KAGVTQTPRYLIKTRGQQVTLSCSPISGHRSVSWYQQTPGQGLQFLFEYFSETQRNKGNFPGRFSGRQFSNSRSEMNVSTLELGDSALYLCASSRGQGAGELFFGEGSRLTVL.

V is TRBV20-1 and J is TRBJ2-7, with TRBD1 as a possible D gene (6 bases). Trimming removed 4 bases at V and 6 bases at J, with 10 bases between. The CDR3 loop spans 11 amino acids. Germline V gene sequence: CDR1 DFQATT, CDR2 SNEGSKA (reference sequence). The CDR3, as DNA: TGCAGTGCTATGTTCAGGGGCGAGCAGTACTTC. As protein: CSAMFRGEQYF.